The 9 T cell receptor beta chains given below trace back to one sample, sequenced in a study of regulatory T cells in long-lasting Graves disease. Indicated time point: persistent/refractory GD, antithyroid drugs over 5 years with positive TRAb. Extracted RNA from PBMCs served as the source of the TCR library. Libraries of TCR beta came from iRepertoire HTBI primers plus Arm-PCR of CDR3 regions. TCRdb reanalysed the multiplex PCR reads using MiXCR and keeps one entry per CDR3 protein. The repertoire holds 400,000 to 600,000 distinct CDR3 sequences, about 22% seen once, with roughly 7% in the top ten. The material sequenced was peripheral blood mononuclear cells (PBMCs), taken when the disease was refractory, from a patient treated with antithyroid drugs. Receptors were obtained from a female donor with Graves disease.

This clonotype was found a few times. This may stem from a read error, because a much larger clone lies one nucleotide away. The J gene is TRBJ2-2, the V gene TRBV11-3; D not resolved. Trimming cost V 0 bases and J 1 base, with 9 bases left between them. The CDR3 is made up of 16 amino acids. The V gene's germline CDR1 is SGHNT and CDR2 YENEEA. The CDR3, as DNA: TGTGCCAGCAGCTTAGATCTGCGGCGGAACACCGGGGAGCTGTTTTTT. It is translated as CASSLDLRRNTGELFF.

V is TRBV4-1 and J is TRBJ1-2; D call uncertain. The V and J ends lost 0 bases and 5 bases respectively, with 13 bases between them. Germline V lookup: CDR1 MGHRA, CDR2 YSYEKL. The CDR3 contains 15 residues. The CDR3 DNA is TGCGCCAGCAGCCAAGATTCGCAGGCTGGATATGGCTACACCTTC. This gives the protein CASSQDSQAGYGYTF.

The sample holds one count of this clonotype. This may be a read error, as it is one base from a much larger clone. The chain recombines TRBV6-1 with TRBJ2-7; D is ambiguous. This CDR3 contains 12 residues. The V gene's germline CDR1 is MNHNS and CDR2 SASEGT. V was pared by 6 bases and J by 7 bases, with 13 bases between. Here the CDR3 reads CASRWTVQEQYF. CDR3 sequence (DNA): TGTGCCAGCAGATGGACGGTTCAGGAGCAGTACTTC.

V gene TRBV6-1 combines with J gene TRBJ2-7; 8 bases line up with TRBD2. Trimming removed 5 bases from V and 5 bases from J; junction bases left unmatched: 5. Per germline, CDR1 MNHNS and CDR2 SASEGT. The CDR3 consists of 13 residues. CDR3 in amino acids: CASSLAGLNEQYF. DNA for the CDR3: TGTGCCAGCAGTCTAGCGGGCCTGAACGAGCAGTACTTC.

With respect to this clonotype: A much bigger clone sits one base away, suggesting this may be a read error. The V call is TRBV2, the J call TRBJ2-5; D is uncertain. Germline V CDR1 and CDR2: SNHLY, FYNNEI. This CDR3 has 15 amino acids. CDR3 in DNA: TGTGCCAGCAGTAGGGAACACTACATTCAAGGGACCCAGTACTTC. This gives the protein CASSREHYIQGTQYF.

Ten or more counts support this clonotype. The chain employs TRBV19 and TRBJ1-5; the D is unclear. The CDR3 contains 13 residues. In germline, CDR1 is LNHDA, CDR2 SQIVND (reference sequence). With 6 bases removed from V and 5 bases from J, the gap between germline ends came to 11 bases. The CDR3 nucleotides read TGTGCCAGTAGCCCCCGAAGGGATCAGCCCCAGCATTTT. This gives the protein CASSPRRDQPQHF.

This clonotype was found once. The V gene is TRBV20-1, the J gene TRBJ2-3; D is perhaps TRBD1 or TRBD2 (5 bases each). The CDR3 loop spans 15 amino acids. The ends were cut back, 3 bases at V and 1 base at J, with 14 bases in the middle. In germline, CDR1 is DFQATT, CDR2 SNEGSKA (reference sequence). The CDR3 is CSARGTFPRTDTQYF. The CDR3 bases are TGCAGTGCTAGGGGGACCTTCCCTCGCACAGATACGCAGTATTTT.

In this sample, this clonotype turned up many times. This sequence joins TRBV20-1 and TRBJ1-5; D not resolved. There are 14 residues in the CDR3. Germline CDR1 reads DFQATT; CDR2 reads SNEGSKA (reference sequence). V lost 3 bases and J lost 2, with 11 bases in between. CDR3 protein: CSASTDIGNQPQHF. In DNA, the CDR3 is TGCAGTGCTAGTACTGACATCGGCAATCAGCCCCAGCATTTT.

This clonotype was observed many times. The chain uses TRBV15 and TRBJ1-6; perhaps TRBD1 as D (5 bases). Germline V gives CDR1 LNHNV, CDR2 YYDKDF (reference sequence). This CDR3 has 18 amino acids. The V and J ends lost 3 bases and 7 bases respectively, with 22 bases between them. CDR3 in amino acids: CATSSPHQPGQENSPLHF. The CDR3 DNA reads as TGTGCCACCAGCAGCCCCCATCAACCAGGGCAGGAAAATTCACCCCTCCACTTT. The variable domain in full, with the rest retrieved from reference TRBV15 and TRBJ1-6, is DAMVIQNPRYQVTQFGKPVTLSCSQTLNHNVMYWYQQKSSQAPKLLFHYYDKDFNNEADTPDNFQSRRPNTSFCFLDIRSPGLGDTAMYLCATSSPHQPGQENSPLHFGNGTRLTVT.